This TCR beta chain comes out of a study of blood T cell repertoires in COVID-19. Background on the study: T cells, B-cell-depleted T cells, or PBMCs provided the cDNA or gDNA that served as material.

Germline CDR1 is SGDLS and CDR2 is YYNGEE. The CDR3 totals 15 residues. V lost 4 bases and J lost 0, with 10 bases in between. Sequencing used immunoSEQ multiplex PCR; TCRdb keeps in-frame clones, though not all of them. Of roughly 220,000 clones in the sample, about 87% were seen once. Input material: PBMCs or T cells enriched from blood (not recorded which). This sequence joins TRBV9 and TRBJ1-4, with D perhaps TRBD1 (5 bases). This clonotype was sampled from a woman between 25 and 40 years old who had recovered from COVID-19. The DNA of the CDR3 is TGTGCCAGCAGCCCCGGACAAGCAACTAATGAAAAACTGTTTTTT. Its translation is CASSPGQATNEKLFF.